This T cell receptor beta chain stems from a study of blood T cell repertoires in COVID-19. About the study: Some COVID-19 samples were acute and others convalescent; all came from the United States, Italy and Spain. In each case, the material was cDNA or gDNA derived from T cells, B-cell-depleted T cells, or PBMCs.

This clone was recorded once. V lost 3 bases and J lost 2; bases outside the gene matches: 6. This CDR3 spans 17 amino acids. Germline V gives CDR1 SGHVS, CDR2 FQNEAQ. Sequencing was performed with immunoSEQ multiplex PCR; in TCRdb, only in-frame clones are kept and a portion is missing. The sample records more than 95,000 clones, around 76% being singletons. Sequencing was carried out using peripheral blood. The source is an elderly man with acute or convalescent COVID-19. The V call is TRBV7-8, the J call TRBJ2-2; 10 bases match TRBD2. The CDR3 here is CASSFQLAGPNTGELFF. CDR3 nucleotides: TGTGCCAGCAGCTTCCAACTAGCGGGGCCTAACACCGGGGAGCTGTTTTTT.